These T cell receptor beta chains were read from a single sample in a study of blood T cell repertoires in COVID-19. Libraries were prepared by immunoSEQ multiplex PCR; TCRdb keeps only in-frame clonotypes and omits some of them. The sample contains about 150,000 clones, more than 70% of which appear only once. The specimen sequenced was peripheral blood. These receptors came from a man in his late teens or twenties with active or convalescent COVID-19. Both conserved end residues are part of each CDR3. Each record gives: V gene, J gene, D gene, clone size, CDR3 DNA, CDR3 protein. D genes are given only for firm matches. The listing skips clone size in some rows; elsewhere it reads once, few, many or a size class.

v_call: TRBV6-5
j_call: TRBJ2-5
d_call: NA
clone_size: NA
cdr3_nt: TGTGCCAGCAGCCGACAGTCTAGGGCTCAAGAGACCCAGTACTTC
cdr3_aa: CASSRQSRAQETQYF

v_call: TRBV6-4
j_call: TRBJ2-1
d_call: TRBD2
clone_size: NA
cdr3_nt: TGTGCCAGCAGTGAGTCTAGCGGGGGGGCCTACAATGAGCAGTTCTTC
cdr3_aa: CASSESSGGAYNEQFF

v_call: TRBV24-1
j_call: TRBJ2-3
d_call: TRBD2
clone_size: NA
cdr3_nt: TGTGCCACCAGTGATTCGGGCCGGGAGGCAGATACGCAGTATTTT
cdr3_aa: CATSDSGREADTQYF

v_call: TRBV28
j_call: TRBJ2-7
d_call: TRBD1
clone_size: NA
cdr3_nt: TGTGCCAGCAGGACGACGGGACAGGGCTACGAGCAGTACTTC
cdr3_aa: CASRTTGQGYEQYF

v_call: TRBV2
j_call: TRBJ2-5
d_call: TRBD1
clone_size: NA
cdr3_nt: TGTGCCAGTCAGGGGACAGGGGCACAAGAGACCCAGTACTTC
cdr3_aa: CASQGTGAQETQYF

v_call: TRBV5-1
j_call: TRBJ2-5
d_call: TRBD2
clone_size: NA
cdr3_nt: TGCGCCAGCAGCGTCAGCGGGAGGAGGAGATGGCAAGAGACCCAGTACTTC
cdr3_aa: CASSVSGRRRWQETQYF

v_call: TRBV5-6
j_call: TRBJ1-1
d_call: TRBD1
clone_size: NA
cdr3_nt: TGTGCCAGCAGGCCCGGGACAGCAATTGAAGCTTTCTTT
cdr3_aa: CASRPGTAIEAFF

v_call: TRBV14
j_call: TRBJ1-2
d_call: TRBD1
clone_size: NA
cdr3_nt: TGTGCCAGCAGCCCCCAGGGGGCTGGCTATGGCTACACCTTC
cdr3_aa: CASSPQGAGYGYTF

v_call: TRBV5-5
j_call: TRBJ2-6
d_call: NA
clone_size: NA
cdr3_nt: TGTGCCAGCAGCTTGGTGGGGCCTGGGGCCAACGTCCTGACTTTC
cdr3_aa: CASSLVGPGANVLTF

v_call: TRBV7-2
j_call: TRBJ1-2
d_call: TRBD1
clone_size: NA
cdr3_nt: TGTGCCAGCAGCCCTCGGGACAGTACTTATGGCTACACCTTC
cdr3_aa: CASSPRDSTYGYTF

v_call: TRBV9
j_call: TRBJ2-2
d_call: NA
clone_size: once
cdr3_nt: TGTGCCAGCAGCGTAGGACAGACGCCGACCGGGGAGCTGTTTTTT
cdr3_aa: CASSVGQTPTGELFF

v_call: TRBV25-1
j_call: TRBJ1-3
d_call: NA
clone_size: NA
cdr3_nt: TGTGCCAGCAGTGATGGTTCCGGCTCTGGAAACACCATATATTTT
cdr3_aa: CASSDGSGSGNTIYF

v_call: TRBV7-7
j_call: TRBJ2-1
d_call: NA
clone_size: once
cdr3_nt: TGTGCTAGCAGCTTTGGGCCCTACAATGAGCAGTTCTTC
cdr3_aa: CASSFGPYNEQFF

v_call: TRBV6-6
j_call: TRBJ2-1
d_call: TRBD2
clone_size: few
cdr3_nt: TGTGCCAGCAGTAAAACTAGCGGGAGCTCGGGAAATGAGCAGTTCTTC
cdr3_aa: CASSKTSGSSGNEQFF

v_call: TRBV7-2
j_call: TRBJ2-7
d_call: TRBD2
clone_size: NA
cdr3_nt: TGTGCCAGCGACTCTCCAGGACTAGCGGACTACGAGCAGTACTTC
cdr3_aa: CASDSPGLADYEQYF

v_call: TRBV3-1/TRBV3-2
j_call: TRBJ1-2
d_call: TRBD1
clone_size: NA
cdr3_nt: TGTGCCAGCAGCCGATCGAAACCCGGGACAGGGAACTATGGCTACACCTTC
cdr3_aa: CASSRSKPGTGNYGYTF

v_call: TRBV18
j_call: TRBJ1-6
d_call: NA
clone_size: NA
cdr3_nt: TGTGCCAGCACTCCGGGACAATATAATTCACCCCTCCACTTT
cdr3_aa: CASTPGQYNSPLHF

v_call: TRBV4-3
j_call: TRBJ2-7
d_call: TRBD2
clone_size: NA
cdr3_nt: TGCGCCAGCAGCCAAGATGGGACTAGCTCCGAGCAGTACTTC
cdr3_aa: CASSQDGTSSEQYF

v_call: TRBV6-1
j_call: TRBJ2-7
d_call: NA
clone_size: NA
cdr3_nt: TGTGCCAGCAGTGAAGCTCTCGGGAGTCTTCGTCACGAGCAGTACTTC
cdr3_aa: CASSEALGSLRHEQYF

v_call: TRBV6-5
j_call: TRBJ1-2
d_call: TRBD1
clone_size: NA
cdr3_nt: TGTGCCAGCAGTTACGACAGGGGACGGTATGGCTACACCTTC
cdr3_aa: CASSYDRGRYGYTF

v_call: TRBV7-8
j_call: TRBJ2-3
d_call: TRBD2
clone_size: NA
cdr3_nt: TGTGCCAGCAGCTGGGGACTAGCAGCAGATACGCAGTATTTT
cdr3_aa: CASSWGLAADTQYF

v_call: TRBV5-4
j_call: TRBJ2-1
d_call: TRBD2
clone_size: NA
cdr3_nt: TGTGCCAGCAGCTTTGGACTAGCGAATTACAATGAGCAGTTCTTC
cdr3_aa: CASSFGLANYNEQFF

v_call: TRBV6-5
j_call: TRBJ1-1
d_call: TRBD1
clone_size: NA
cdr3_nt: TGTGCCAGCAGCCTGACAGGGGGCTGGACTGAAGCTTTCTTT
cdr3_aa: CASSLTGGWTEAFF

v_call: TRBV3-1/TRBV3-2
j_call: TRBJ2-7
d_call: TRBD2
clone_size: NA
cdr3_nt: TGTGCCAGCAGCCTCGGGGCTAGCGGATCCTACGAGCAGTACTTC
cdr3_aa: CASSLGASGSYEQYF

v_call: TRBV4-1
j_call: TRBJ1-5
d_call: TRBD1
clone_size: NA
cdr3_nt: TGCGCCAGCAGCCTCGGACAGGGGCCCGGCAATCAGCCCCAGCATTTT
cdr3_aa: CASSLGQGPGNQPQHF

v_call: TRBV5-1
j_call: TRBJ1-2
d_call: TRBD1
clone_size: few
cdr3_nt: TGCGCCAGCAGCTGGGGACAGGGGGCCGCCTATGGCTACACCTTC
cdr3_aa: CASSWGQGAAYGYTF

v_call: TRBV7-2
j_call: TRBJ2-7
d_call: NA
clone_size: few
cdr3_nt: TGTGCCAGCAGTGTAGAGACCTACGAGCAGTACTTC
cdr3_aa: CASSVETYEQYF

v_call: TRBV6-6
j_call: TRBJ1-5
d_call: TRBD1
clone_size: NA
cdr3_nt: TGTGCCAGCAGACCCACAGGGGGTAGCAATCAGCCCCAGCATTTT
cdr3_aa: CASRPTGGSNQPQHF

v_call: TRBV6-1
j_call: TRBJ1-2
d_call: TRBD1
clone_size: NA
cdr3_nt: TGTGCCACCCAAAGTGGAGGGGGCCCCGGCTACACCTTC
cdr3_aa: CATQSGGGPGYTF

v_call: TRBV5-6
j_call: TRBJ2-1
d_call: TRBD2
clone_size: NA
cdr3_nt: TGTGCCAGCAGCTTGGGACTAGCGGGGGCTTCCAATGAGCAGTTCTTC
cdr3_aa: CASSLGLAGASNEQFF

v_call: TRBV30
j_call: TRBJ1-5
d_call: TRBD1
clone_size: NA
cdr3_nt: TGTGCCTGGAGGGCCGGGACAGGGGGCAATCAGCCCCAGCATTTT
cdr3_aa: CAWRAGTGGNQPQHF

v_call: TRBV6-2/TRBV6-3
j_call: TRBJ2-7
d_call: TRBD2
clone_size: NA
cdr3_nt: TGTGCCAGCAGCTCTACTCTAGCGGCCTACGAGCAGTACTTC
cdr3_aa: CASSSTLAAYEQYF

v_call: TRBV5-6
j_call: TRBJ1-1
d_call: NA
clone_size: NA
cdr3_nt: TGTGCCAGCAGCTTGGAGACGACACAGAACACTGAAGCTTTCTTT
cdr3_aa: CASSLETTQNTEAFF

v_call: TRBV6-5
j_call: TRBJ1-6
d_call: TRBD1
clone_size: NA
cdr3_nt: TGTGCCAGCAGTCAGACAGGGCACGGTTCACCCCTCCACTTT
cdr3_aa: CASSQTGHGSPLHF

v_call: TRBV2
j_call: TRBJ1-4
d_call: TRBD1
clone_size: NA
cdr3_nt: TGTGCCAGCATTGCCGACAGGGGATTTGAAAAACTGTTTTTT
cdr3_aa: CASIADRGFEKLFF

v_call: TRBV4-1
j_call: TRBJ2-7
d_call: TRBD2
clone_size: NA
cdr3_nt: TGCGCCAGCAGTCTCCGACTAGCGGGGGCTTCCTACGAGCAGTACTTC
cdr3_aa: CASSLRLAGASYEQYF

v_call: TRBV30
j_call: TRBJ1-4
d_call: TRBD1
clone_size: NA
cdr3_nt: TGTGCCTGGAGGGCCGGGACAGGCCGTGGGGCGGGAGAAAAACTGTTTTTT
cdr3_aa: CAWRAGTGRGAGEKLFF

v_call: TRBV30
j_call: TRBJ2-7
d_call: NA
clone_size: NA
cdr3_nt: TGTGCCTGGAGTGTAGAGGGAACCTACGAGCAGTACTTC
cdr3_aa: CAWSVEGTYEQYF

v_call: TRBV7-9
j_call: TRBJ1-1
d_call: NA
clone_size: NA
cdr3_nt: TGTGCCAGCAGCCGCGAATATGAAGCTTTCTTT
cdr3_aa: CASSREYEAFF